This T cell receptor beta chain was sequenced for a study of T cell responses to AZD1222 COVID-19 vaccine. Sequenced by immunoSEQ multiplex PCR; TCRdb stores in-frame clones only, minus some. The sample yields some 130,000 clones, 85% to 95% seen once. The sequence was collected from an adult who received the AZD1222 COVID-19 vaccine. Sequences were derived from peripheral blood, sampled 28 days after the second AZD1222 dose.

As DNA, the CDR3 is TGCGCCAGCAGCCAAACGGGGTTTTACGAGCAGTACTTC. Translating it yields CASSQTGFYEQYF. This sequence joins TRBV4-1 and TRBJ2-7; tentative D call: TRBD2 (5 bases). The CDR3 spans 13 residues. V lost 2 bases and J lost 4, with 9 bases in between. Germline V gene lookup returns CDR1 MGHRA and CDR2 YSYEKL.